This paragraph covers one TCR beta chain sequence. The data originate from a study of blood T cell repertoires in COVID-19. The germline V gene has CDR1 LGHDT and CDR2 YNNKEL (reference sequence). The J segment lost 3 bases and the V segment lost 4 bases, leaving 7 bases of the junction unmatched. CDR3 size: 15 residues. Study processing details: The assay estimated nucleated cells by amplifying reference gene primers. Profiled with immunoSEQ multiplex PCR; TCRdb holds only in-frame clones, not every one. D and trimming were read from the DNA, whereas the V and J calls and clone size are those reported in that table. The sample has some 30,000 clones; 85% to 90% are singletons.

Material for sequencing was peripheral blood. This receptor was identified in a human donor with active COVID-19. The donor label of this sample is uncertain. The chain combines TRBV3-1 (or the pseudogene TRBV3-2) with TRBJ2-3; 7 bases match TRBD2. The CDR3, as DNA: TGTGCCAGCAGCCCCGGGACTATCGGAACAGATACGCAGTATTTT. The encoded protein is CASSPGTIGTDTQYF.